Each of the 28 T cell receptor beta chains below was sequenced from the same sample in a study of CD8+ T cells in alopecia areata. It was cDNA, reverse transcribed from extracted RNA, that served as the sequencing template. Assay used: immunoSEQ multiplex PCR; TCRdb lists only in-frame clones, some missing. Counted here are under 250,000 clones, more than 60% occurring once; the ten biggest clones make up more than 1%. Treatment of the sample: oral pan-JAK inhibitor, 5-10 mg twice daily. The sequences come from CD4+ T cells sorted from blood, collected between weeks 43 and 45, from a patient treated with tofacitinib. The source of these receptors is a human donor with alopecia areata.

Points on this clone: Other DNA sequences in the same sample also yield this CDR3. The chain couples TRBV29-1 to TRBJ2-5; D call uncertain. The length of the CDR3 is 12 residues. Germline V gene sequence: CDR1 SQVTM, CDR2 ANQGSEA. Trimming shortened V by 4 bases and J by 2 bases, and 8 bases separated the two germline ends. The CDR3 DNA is TGCAGCGTTGTGGGCCAACAAGAGACCCAGTACTTC. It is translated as CSVVGQQETQYF.

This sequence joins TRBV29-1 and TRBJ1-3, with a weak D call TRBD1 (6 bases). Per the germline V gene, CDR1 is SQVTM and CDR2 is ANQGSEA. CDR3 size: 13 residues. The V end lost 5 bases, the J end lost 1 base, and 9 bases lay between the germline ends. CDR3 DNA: TGCAGCGTTCAAACAGGGTCTGGAAACACCATATATTTT. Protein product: CSVQTGSGNTIYF.

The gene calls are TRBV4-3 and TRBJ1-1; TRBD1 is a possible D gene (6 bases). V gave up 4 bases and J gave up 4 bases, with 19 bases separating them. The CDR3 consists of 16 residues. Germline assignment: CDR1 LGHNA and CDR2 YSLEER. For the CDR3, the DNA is TGCGCCAGCAGCCTCCGAAGAGGGGGGTCGGGCACTGAAGCTTTCTTT. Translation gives CASSLRRGGSGTEAFF.

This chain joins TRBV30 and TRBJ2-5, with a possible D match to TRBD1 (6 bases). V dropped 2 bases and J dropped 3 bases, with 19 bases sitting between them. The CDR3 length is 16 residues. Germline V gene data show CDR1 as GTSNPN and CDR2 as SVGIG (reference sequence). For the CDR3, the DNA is TGTGCCTGGAGTATCTCCTTCCGGGACAAGAAAGAGACCCAGTACTTC. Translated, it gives CAWSISFRDKKETQYF.

Here the CDR3 reads CASSLLAGGDEQFF. CDR3 coding DNA: TGCGCCAGCAGCTTACTAGCGGGGGGCGATGAGCAGTTCTTC. The chain uses TRBV5-1 and TRBJ2-1, with 12 bases fitting TRBD2. V lost 2 bases and J lost 8; bases outside the gene matches: 2. The CDR3 totals 14 residues. Per the germline V gene, CDR1 is SGHRS and CDR2 is YFSETQ.

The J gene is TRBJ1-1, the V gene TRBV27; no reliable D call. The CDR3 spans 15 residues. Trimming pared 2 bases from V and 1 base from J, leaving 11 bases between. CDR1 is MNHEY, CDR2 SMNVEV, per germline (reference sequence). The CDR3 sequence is CASSLKGWGNTEAFF. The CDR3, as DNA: TGTGCCAGCAGTTTAAAGGGATGGGGGAACACTGAAGCTTTCTTT.

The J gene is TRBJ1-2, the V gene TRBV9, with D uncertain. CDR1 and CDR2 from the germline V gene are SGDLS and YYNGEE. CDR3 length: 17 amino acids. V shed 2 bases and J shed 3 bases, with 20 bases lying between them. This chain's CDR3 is CASSVSLFGGVDYGYTF. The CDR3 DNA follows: TGTGCCAGCAGCGTCTCCCTTTTTGGTGGGGTAGACTATGGCTACACCTTC. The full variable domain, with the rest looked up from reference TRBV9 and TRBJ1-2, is DSGVTQTPKHLITATGQRVTLRCSPRSGDLSVYWYQQSLDQGLQFLIQYYNGEERAKGNILERFSAQQFPDLHSELNLSSLELGDSALYFCASSVSLFGGVDYGYTFGSGTRLTVV.

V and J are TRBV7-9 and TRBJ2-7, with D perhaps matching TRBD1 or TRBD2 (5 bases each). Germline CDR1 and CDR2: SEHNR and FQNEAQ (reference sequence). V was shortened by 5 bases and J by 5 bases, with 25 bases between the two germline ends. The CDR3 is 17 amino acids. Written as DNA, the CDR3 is TGTGCCAGCAGCCTCGTAGGCGGGCAGGGAAGTGTGAACGAGCAGTACTTC. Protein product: CASSLVGGQGSVNEQYF.

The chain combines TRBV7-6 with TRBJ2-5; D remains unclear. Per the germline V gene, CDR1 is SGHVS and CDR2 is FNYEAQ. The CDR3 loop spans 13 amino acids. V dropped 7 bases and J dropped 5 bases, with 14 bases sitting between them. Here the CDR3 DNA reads TGTGCCAGCACCCCAAGGGATGGGGAGACCCAGTACTTC. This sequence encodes CASTPRDGETQYF.

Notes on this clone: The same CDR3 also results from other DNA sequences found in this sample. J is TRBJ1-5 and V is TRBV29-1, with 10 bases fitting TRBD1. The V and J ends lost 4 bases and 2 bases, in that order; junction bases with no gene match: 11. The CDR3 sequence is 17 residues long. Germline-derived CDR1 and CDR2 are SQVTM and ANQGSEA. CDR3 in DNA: TGCAGCGTTGCCACGGGACAGGGGATAACGGGCAATCAGCCCCAGCATTTT. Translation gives CSVATGQGITGNQPQHF. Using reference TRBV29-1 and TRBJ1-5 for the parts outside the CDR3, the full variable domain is SAVISQKPSRDICQRGTSLTIQCQVDSQVTMMFWYRQQPGQSLTLIATANQGSEATYESGFVIDKFPISRPNLTFSTLTVSNMSPEDSSIYLCSVATGQGITGNQPQHFGDGTRLSIL.

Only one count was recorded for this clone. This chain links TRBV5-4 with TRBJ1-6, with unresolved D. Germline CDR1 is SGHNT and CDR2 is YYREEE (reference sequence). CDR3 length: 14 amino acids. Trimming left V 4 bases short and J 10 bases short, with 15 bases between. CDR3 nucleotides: TGTGCCAGCAGCACTCGGGCCGTTGGGTCACCCCTCCACTTT. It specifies CASSTRAVGSPLHF.

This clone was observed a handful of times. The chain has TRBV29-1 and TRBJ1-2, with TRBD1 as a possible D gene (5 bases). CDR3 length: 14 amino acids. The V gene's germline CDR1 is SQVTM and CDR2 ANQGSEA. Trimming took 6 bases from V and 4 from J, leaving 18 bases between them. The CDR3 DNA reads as TGCAGCGTAATTTCAGGGAATTCCCTCTATGGCTACACCTTC. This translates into CSVISGNSLYGYTF.

The CDR3 nucleotides read TGTGCCAGCAGTGGAGAAGGACCCCTTCAGCCCCAGCATTTT. Residues: CASSGEGPLQPQHF. The V gene is TRBV25-1, the J gene TRBJ1-5; no reliable D call. Germline V CDR1 and CDR2: MGHDK, SYGVNS. Trimming left V 4 bases short and J 6 bases short, with 13 bases between. The CDR3 sequence is 14 residues long.

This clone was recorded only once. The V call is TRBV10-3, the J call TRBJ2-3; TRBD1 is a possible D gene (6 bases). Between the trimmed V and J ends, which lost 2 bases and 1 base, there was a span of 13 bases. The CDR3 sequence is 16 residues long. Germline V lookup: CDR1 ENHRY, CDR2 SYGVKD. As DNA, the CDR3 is TGTGCCATCAGTGAGATACGACCAGGGGGCACAGATACGCAGTATTTT. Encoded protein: CAISEIRPGGTDTQYF.

This CDR3 is CASSLGTSDGETQYF. CDR3 DNA: TGCGCCAGCAGCTTGGGTACTAGCGATGGGGAGACCCAGTACTTC. The V gene is TRBV5-1, the J gene TRBJ2-5; TRBD2 matches 7 bases. V shed 0 bases, J shed 5 bases, and the junction held 7 bases outside the gene matches. The CDR3 extends over 15 amino acids. CDR1 is SGHRS and CDR2 is YFSETQ in the germline V gene.

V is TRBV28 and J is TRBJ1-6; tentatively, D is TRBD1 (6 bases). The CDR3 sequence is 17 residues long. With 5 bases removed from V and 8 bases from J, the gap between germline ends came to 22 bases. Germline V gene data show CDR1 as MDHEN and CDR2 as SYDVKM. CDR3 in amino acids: CASSIPGTPFGHSPLHF. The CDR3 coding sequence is TGTGCCAGCAGTATTCCGGGGACACCCTTCGGGCATTCACCCCTCCACTTT.

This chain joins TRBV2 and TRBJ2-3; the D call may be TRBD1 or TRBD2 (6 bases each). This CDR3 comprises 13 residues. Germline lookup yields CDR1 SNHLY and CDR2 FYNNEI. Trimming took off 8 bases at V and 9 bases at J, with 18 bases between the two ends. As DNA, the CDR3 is TGTGCCAGCCTCAGTGACGGGGGCAGAACGCAGTATTTT. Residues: CASLSDGGRTQYF.

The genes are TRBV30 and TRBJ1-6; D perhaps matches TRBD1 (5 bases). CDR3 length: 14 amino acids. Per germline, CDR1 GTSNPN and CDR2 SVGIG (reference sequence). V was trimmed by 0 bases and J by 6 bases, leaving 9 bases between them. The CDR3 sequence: CAWSVDRGNSPLHF. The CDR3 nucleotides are TGTGCCTGGAGTGTTGATAGGGGTAATTCACCCCTCCACTTT.

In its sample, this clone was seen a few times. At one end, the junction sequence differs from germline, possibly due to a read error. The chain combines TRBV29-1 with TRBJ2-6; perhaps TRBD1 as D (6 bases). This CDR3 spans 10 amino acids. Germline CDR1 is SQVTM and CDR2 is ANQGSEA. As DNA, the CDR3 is TGCAGCGTGGAACAACAGGGAATGGTTTTC. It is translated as CSVEQQGMVF.

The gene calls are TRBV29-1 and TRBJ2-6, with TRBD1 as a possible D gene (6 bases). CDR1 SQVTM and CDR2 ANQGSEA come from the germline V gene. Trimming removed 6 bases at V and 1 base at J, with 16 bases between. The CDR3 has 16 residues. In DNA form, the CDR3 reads TGCAGCGTCGACGACAGGAGTAGGTCTGGGGCCAACGTCCTGACTTTC. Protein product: CSVDDRSRSGANVLTF.

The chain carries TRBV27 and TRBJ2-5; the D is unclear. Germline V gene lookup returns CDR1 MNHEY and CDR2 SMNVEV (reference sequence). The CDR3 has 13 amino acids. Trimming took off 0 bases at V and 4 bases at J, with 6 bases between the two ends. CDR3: CASSLSLGETQYF. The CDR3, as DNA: TGTGCCAGCAGTTTATCGTTGGGAGAGACCCAGTACTTC.

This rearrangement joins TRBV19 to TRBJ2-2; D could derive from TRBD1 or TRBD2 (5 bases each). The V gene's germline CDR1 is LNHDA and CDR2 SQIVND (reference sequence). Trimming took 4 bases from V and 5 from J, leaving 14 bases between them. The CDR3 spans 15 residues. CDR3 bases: TGTGCCAGTAGTACCCCGCACAGGACTACCGGGGAGCTGTTTTTT. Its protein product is CASSTPHRTTGELFF. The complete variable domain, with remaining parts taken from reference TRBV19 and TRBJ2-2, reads DGGITQSPKYLFRKEGQNVTLSCEQNLNHDAMYWYRQDPGQGLRLIYYSQIVNDFQKGDIAEGYSVSREKKESFPLTVTSAQKNPTAFYLCASSTPHRTTGELFFGEGSRLTVL.

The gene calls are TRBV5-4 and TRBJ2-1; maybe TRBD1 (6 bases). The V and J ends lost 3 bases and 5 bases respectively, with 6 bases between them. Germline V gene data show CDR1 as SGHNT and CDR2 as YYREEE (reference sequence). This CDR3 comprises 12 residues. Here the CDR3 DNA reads TGTGCCAGCAGCTGGGACAACAATGAGCAGTTCTTC. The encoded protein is CASSWDNNEQFF. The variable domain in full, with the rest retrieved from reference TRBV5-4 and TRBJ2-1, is ETGVTQSPTHLIKTRGQQVTLRCSSQSGHNTVSWYQQALGQGPQFIFQYYREEENGRGNFPPRFSGLQFPNYSSELNVNALELDDSALYLCASSWDNNEQFFGPGTRLTVL.

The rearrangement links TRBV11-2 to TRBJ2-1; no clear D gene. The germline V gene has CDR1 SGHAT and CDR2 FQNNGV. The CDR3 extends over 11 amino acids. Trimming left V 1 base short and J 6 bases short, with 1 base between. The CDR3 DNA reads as TGTGCCAGCAGCTTAGCCAATGAGCAGTTCTTC. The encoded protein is CASSLANEQFF.

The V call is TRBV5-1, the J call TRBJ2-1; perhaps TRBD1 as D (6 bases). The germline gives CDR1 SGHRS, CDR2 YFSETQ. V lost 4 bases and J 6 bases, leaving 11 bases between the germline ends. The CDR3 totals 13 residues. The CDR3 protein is CASSPTRGNEQFF. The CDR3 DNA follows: TGCGCCAGCAGCCCTACCAGGGGCAATGAGCAGTTCTTC. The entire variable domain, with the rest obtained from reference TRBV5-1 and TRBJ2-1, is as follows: KAGVTQTPRYLIKTRGQQVTLSCSPISGHRSVSWYQQTPGQGLQFLFEYFSETQRNKGNFPGRFSGRQFSNSRSEMNVSTLELGDSALYLCASSPTRGNEQFFGPGTRLTVL.

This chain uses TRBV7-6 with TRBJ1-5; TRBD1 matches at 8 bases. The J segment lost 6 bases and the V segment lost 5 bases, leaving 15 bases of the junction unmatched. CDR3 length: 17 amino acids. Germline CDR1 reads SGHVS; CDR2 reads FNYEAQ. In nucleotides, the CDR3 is TGTGCCAGCAGCCCCAACCCCGACAGGGGACTCACTCAGCCCCAGCATTTT. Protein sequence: CASSPNPDRGLTQPQHF. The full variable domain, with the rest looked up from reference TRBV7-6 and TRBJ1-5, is GAGVSQSPRYKVTKRGQDVALRCDPISGHVSLYWYRQALGQGPEFLTYFNYEAQQDKSGLPNDRFSAERPEGSISTLTIQRTEQRDSAMYRCASSPNPDRGLTQPQHFGDGTRLSIL.

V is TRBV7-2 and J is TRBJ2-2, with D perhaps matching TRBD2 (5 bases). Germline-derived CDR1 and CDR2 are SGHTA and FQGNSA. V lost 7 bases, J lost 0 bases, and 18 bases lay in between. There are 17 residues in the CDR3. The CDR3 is CASTRVGAAANTGELFF. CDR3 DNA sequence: TGTGCCAGCACTCGAGTCGGAGCGGCCGCGAACACCGGGGAGCTGTTTTTT. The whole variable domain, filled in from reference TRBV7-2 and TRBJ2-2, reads GAGVSQSPSNKVTEKGKDVELRCDPISGHTALYWYRQSLGQGLEFLIYFQGNSAPDKSGLPSDRFSAERTGGSVSTLTIQRTQQEDSAVYLCASTRVGAAANTGELFFGEGSRLTVL.

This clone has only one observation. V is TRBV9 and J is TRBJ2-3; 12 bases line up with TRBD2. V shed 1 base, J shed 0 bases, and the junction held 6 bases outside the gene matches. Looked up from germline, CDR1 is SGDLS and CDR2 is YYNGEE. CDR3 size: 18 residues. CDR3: CASSVRTTSGGSTDTQYF. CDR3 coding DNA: TGTGCCAGCAGCGTAAGGACGACTAGCGGGGGAAGCACAGATACGCAGTATTTT.